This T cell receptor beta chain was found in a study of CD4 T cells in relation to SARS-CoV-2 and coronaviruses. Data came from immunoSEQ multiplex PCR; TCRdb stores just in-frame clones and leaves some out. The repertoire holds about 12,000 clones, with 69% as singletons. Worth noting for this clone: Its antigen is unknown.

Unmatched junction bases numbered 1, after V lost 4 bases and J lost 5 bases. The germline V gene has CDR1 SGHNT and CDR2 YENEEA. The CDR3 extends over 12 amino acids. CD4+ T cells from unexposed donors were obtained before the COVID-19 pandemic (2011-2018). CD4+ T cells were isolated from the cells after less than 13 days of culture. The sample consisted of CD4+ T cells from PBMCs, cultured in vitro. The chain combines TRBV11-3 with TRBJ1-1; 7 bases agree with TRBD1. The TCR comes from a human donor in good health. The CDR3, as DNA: TGTGCCAGCAGCTCCAGGGGGACTGAAGCTTTCTTT. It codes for CASSSRGTEAFF. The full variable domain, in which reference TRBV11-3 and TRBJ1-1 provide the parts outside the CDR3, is EAGVVQSPRYKIIEKKQPVAFWCNPISGHNTLYWYLQNLGQGPELLIRYENEEAVDDSQLPKDRFSAERLKGVDSTLKIQPAELGDSAVYLCASSSRGTEAFFGQGTRLTVV.